These 8 T cell receptor beta chains came from one sample sequenced in a study of naive and memory T cell subsets. Treatment meaning: skin biopsy from PPD injection site in Mantoux-positive individual. An oligonucleotide containing a UMI was ligated to the 3' end of TCR cDNA. Ligated cDNA underwent four rounds of PCR with nested alpha and beta constant region primers and SP2. TCRdb itself ran the UMI-ligation and nested PCR reads through MiXCR, one entry per CDR3 protein. Altogether around 31,000 distinct CDR3 sequences are present, roughly 6.6% being singletons, with the ten largest covering approximately 2.8%. Sequences were derived from skin, sampled from a tuberculin skin test site. These receptors came from an adult in good health.

This clonotype occurred many times. This chain connects TRBV12-3 or TRBV12-4 to TRBJ2-2, with D unclear. V was shortened by 7 bases and J by 0 bases, with 12 bases between the two germline ends. The CDR3 consists of 15 residues. DNA of the CDR3: TGTGCCAGCATCCCGGGTCCATCGAACACCGGGGAGCTGTTTTTT. The encoded protein is CASIPGPSNTGELFF.

CDR3 residues: CASSFNWATNTGELFF. The CDR3 DNA reads TGTGCCAGCAGCTTTAACTGGGCCACGAACACCGGGGAGCTGTTTTTT. V usage is TRBV7-8 and J usage is TRBJ2-2; D remains unclear. The CDR3 is 16 amino acids. Trimming left V 3 bases short and J 0 bases short, with 11 bases between. CDR1 SGHVS and CDR2 FQNEAQ come from the germline V gene.

This clonotype showed up many times. This rearrangement joins TRBV6-5 to TRBJ2-2, with D possibly being TRBD2 (5 bases). Germline V gene lookup returns CDR1 MNHEY and CDR2 SVGAGI. Trimming pared 2 bases from V and 7 bases from J, leaving 14 bases between. This CDR3 comprises 15 residues. In DNA form, the CDR3 reads TGTGCCAGCAGTTACAGTACCGGGAATGACGGGGAGCTGTTTTTT. Its translation is CASSYSTGNDGELFF.

Many counts were recorded for this clonotype. The chain joins TRBV11-2 to TRBJ2-5; D remains unclear. V lost 2 bases, J lost 3 bases, and 19 bases lay in between. The germline V gene encodes CDR1 SGHAT and CDR2 FQNNGV. The CDR3 runs 17 residues. CDR3 in DNA: TGTGCCAGCAGCTTAATCGTGGGCCAGCTAATAAAAGAGACCCAGTACTTC. Amino acid sequence: CASSLIVGQLIKETQYF.

The sample holds a few counts of this clonotype. The chain employs TRBV7-6 and TRBJ2-5, with D possibly being TRBD2 (5 bases). Germline values: CDR1 SGHVS, CDR2 FNYEAQ. CDR3 size: 13 residues. V was clipped by 5 bases and J by 5 bases, with 12 bases between them. The CDR3 DNA follows: TGTGCCAGCAGCCGCGACCAGCGGGAGACCCAGTACTTC. This gives the protein CASSRDQRETQYF.

This clonotype occurred many times. The rearrangement joins TRBV2 to TRBJ2-3; 7 bases agree with TRBD2. The CDR3 spans 14 residues. With 6 bases clipped from V and 1 base from J, the junction kept 4 bases outside the gene matches. Per germline, CDR1 SNHLY and CDR2 FYNNEI. The CDR3 DNA reads TGTGCCAGCAGCGGGGGGATCCGCACAGATACGCAGTATTTT. Translated: CASSGGIRTDTQYF.

By share, this clonotype counts as medium-sized. This chain links TRBV27 with TRBJ2-2, with 12 bases matching TRBD2. The CDR3 has 17 amino acids. Unmatched junction bases numbered 5, after V lost 6 bases and J lost 0 bases. Germline loops: CDR1 MNHEY, CDR2 SMNVEV (reference sequence). CDR3 bases: TGTGCCAGCAGCGGACTAGCGGGGACCTCGAACACCGGGGAGCTGTTTTTT. This sequence encodes CASSGLAGTSNTGELFF.

The rearrangement joins TRBV5-5 to TRBJ1-4, with 8 bases identical to TRBD1. With 0 bases clipped from V and 7 bases from J, the junction kept 2 bases outside the gene matches. The length of the CDR3 is 14 residues. The germline CDR1 and CDR2 sequences are SGHKS and YYEKEE (reference sequence). This CDR3 is CASSLGQGIEKLFF. CDR3 sequence (DNA): TGTGCCAGCAGCTTGGGACAGGGGATTGAAAAACTGTTTTTT. Full variable domain (missing parts from reference TRBV5-5 and TRBJ1-4): DAGVTQSPTHLIKTRGQQVTLRCSPISGHKSVSWYQQVLGQGPQFIFQYYEKEERGRGNFPDRFSARQFPNYSSELNVNALLLGDSALYLCASSLGQGIEKLFFGSGTQLSVL.